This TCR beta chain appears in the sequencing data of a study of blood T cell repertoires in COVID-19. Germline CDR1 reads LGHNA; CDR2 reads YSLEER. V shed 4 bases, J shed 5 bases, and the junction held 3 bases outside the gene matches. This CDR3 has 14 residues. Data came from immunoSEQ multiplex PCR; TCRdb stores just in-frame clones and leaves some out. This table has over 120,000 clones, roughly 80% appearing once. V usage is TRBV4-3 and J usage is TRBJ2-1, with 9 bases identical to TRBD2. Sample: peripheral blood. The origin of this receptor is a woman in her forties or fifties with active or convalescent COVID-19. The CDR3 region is CASSRLADDNEQFF. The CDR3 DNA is TGCGCCAGCAGCCGACTAGCGGATGACAATGAGCAGTTCTTC.